This TCR beta chain was captured in a study of vaccination and CD4 T cells after COVID-19. Looking at the study overall: Two doses of either BNT162b2 or mRNA-1273 vaccine went to participants. Broader study findings: Spike mono-reactivity was found in 304 of 307 vaccine-specific clones from convalescent patients.

The ends were cut back, 6 bases at V and 4 bases at J, with 10 bases in the middle. The CDR3 totals 12 residues. The Oncomine TCR Beta short-read assay was what sequenced the DNA obtained from cultured CD4+ T cells. Scientists extracted genomic DNA from CD4+ T cells grown in culture. TCRdb analysed the PCR reads with MiXCR anew, one entry per CDR3 protein. Of some 8,500 distinct CDR3 sequences listed, over 35% are singletons. In the case of this clonotype: Its antigen is still unknown.

Documented treatment: roughly 11-day PBMC culture with coronavirus spike peptide pools or control peptides (ViraFEST assay). The unexposed donor provided CD4+ T cells, which were taken before the COVID-19 pandemic (2011-2018). TCR sequencing followed the expansion of antigen-specific T cells with peptide pools in ViraFEST. This receptor was taken from a human donor in good health. Input material: CD4+ T cells from blood, cultured in vitro. The chain is built from TRBV12-3 or TRBV12-4 and TRBJ2-7; D may match TRBD1 or TRBD2 (5 bases each). The CDR3 loop is CASSHGAYEQYF. DNA of the CDR3: TGTGCCAGCAGCCACGGGGCTTACGAGCAGTACTTC.